The rows below give T cell receptor beta chains drawn from one sample of a study of blood T cell repertoires in COVID-19. TCRdb's table, derived via immunoSEQ multiplex PCR, lists solely in-frame clones and lacks some. The sample has 200,000 or so clones; roughly 80% are singletons. Sequencing was carried out using peripheral blood. The receptors derive from a human donor in a cohort sampled during active COVID-19. The CDR3 runs from the conserved cysteine through the conserved F or W. Fields, in order: V gene, D gene, clone size, J gene, CDR3 DNA, CDR3 protein. D genes are given only for firm matches. Size is stated for part of the rows, as once, few or many counts, or as a class when the clone is expanded.

TRBV12-2	.	.	TRBJ2-7	TGTGCAAGTCGCATCCGGGACATCCTGGGGGAGCAGTACTTC	CASRIRDILGEQYF
TRBV7-3	TRBD2	.	TRBJ2-3	TGTGCCAGCAGCTTAAACGCGGGAGAGGGCACAGATACGCAGTATTTT	CASSLNAGEGTDTQYF
TRBV30	.	.	TRBJ2-7	TGTGCCTGGAGTGTACTGAGGGGGGGGACCAGCTCCTACGAGCAGTACTTC	CAWSVLRGGTSSYEQYF
TRBV7-2	TRBD2	few	TRBJ2-7	TGTGCCAGCAGCTTCCGGCGGGGGACGGTGTCCTACGAGCAGTACTTC	CASSFRRGTVSYEQYF
TRBV7-8	TRBD1	.	TRBJ1-1	TGTGCCAGCAGCCCTAACAGGGGGCGGTGGAACACTGAAGCTTTCTTT	CASSPNRGRWNTEAFF
TRBV6-5	.	.	TRBJ2-6	TGTGCCAGCAGGAGGGGGTATGGGGCCAACGTCCTGACTTTC	CASRRGYGANVLTF
TRBV7-9	TRBD1	few	TRBJ1-2	TGTGCCAGCAGCCAGACAGGGTGGTATGGCTACACCTTC	CASSQTGWYGYTF
TRBV5-1	TRBD1	.	TRBJ2-3	TGCGCCAGCAGCCAGGGACAGGCGGCAGATACGCAGTATTTT	CASSQGQAADTQYF
TRBV7-2	TRBD2	.	TRBJ2-3	TGTGCCAGCAGCTTACTGCCAGCGGGAGAAACAGATACGCAGTATTTT	CASSLLPAGETDTQYF
TRBV5-1	TRBD1	.	TRBJ1-2	TGCGCCAGCAGCTTCCGGGACAGGGGTGGCTACACCTTC	CASSFRDRGGYTF
TRBV6-6	TRBD1	.	TRBJ1-6	TGTGCCAGCAGTTATTCAACAGGGGCCTCACCCCTCCACTTT	CASSYSTGASPLHF
TRBV29-1	TRBD1	once	TRBJ2-1	TGCAGCGTTCATCCGGGACAGGGTATCTACAATGAGCAGTTCTTC	CSVHPGQGIYNEQFF
TRBV9	TRBD1	.	TRBJ1-2	TGTGCCAGCAGCCCTGGACAGGGATATGTGTATGGCTACACCTTC	CASSPGQGYVYGYTF
TRBV7-2	.	.	TRBJ2-5	TGTGCCAGCAGCTTAGCGGGGACTCAAGAGACCCAGTACTTC	CASSLAGTQETQYF
TRBV7-9	TRBD1	few	TRBJ1-3	TGTGCCAGCAGCGTAGGATGGGGACAGGGGGCCGCGGGAAACACCATATATTTT	CASSVGWGQGAAGNTIYF
TRBV19	TRBD2	.	TRBJ2-1	TGTGCCAGTAGTATAATCCTAGCGGGGCCTCACAATGAGCAGTTCTTC	CASSIILAGPHNEQFF
TRBV7-9	.	.	TRBJ2-7	TGTGCCAGCACCTCCAGACGGTCGGGCTCCTACGAGCAGTACTTC	CASTSRRSGSYEQYF
TRBV6-5	TRBD1	.	TRBJ1-5	TGTGCCAGCAGTTCGTCCCGGGACAGGGTCAATCAGCCCCAGCATTTT	CASSSSRDRVNQPQHF
TRBV19	TRBD2	.	TRBJ2-7	TGTTACTATGTACACGGACTAGCGGGAGCAGTTACCTCTCCATCACTCTACGAGCAGTACTTC	CYYVHGLAGAVTSPSLYEQYF
TRBV15	.	few	TRBJ1-1	TGTGCCACCAGCAGAGACAGATCGAACACTGAAGCTTTCTTT	CATSRDRSNTEAFF
TRBV4-3	.	.	TRBJ1-1	TGCGCCAGCAGCCAAGACCTCATCAGGGTGAACACTGAAGCTTTCTTT	CASSQDLIRVNTEAFF
TRBV6-6	.	.	TRBJ1-2	TGTGCCAGCAGTTACTTGTTTGGGCAGGGAAATGGCTACACCTTC	CASSYLFGQGNGYTF
TRBV13	TRBD1	.	TRBJ2-7	TGTGCCAGCAGCCCCTACAGGGGGCAATTCAACGAGCAGTACTTC	CASSPYRGQFNEQYF
TRBV4-1	.	few	TRBJ2-5	TGCGCCAGCAGCCAAGTTGAGGCAGGGTTTTCCGGAGAGACCCAGTACTTC	CASSQVEAGFSGETQYF
TRBV12-1	.	few	TRBJ2-7	TGTGCAGGAGGCGGGGACCAGTACTTC	CAGGGDQYF
TRBV7-3	.	.	TRBJ1-1	TGTGCCAGCAGCTTAACTGGGGCGGTGAACACTGAAGCTTTCTTT	CASSLTGAVNTEAFF
TRBV4-2	.	once	TRBJ1-5	TGTGCCAGCAGTCTAGACGCGGGGAATCAGCCCCAGCATTTT	CASSLDAGNQPQHF
TRBV7-2	TRBD2	.	TRBJ2-3	TGTGCCAGCAGCCTACTAGCGAACACAGATACGCAGTATTTT	CASSLLANTDTQYF
TRBV6-5	TRBD2	.	TRBJ2-3	TGTGCCAGCAGTCGTCGGGAGGGGACAGATACGCAGTATTTT	CASSRREGTDTQYF
TRBV19	TRBD1	.	TRBJ1-2	TGTGCCAGTAGTACCGGGACAGGGACTGGCTACACCTTC	CASSTGTGTGYTF
TRBV10-3	TRBD1	.	TRBJ1-1	TGTGCCATCAGAACCGACAGGGACACTGAAGCTTTCTTT	CAIRTDRDTEAFF
TRBV28	TRBD1	.	TRBJ1-4	TGTGCCAGCAGTTTAACCCTCCGGGACAGGGCTAATGAAAAACTGTTTTTT	CASSLTLRDRANEKLFF
TRBV27	TRBD1	.	TRBJ1-5	TGTGCCAGCAGTTCGAGGGGGCCAAATCAGCCCCAGCATTTT	CASSSRGPNQPQHF
TRBV5-1	.	.	TRBJ2-7	TGCGCCAGCAGCACAGGGTGGAGGGAGCAGTACTTC	CASSTGWREQYF
TRBV3-1/TRBV3-2	.	.	TRBJ2-7	TGTGCCAGCAGCCCCCCTCAGTACGAGCAGTACTTC	CASSPPQYEQYF
TRBV29-1	.	once	TRBJ1-4	TGCAGCCCGAGAAATGAAAAACTGTTTTTT	CSPRNEKLFF
TRBV6-5	TRBD2	.	TRBJ2-7	TGTGCCAGCGCCCCTATAGCGGGAGGGCCCCACGAGCAGTACTTC	CASAPIAGGPHEQYF
TRBV7-2	TRBD1	.	TRBJ1-5	TGTGCCAGCAGCTTAGTCGACAGGGGGTTTCAGCCCCAGCATTTT	CASSLVDRGFQPQHF
TRBV7-3	TRBD1	.	TRBJ2-2	TGTGCCAGCAGCTCGACAGGGGAGAACACCGGGGAGCTGTTTTTT	CASSSTGENTGELFF
TRBV7-2	TRBD2	.	TRBJ2-1	TGTGCCAGCAGCCTCGGGACTAGCGGCTACAATGAGCAGTTCTTC	CASSLGTSGYNEQFF
TRBV6-6	.	.	TRBJ2-7	TGTGCCAGCAGTCCACAGGAGTCCTACGAGCAGTACTTC	CASSPQESYEQYF
TRBV7-2	.	.	TRBJ2-5	TGTGCCAGCAGCTTAGCGGGAGGAGGAGAGACCCAGTACTTC	CASSLAGGGETQYF
TRBV28	TRBD1	once	TRBJ2-7	TGTGCCAGCAGAACCAGGGGGCGTGACGAGCAGTACTTC	CASRTRGRDEQYF
TRBV3-1/TRBV3-2	TRBD2	.	TRBJ2-5	TGTGCCAGCAGCCCCGGGGCGCGGGAGGGCGAAGAGACCCAGTACTTC	CASSPGAREGEETQYF
TRBV29-1	.	.	TRBJ1-2	TGCAGCGTCCCCGGGGGGGGGCCTTACTATGGCTACACCTTC	CSVPGGGPYYGYTF
TRBV6-1	.	.	TRBJ2-7	TGTGCCAGCAGTGAACGACCAGGAAGGCTCGGGCAGTACTTC	CASSERPGRLGQYF
TRBV4-2	.	.	TRBJ2-7	TGTGCCAGCAGCCAAGATGTCGCTACTTACGAGCAGTACTTC	CASSQDVATYEQYF
TRBV9	TRBD2	.	TRBJ2-5	TGTGCCAGCAGCGTAAAGGGAGGGTTTGGGCAAGAGACCCAGTACTTC	CASSVKGGFGQETQYF
TRBV7-2	TRBD2	.	TRBJ2-3	TGTGCCAGCAGCTTAGCGTTAAGCGGGAGTGGGGTAGATACGCAGTATTTT	CASSLALSGSGVDTQYF
TRBV27	.	few	TRBJ1-5	TGTGCCAGCACCACCAGATCTAATCAGCCCCAGCATTTT	CASTTRSNQPQHF
TRBV28	.	.	TRBJ1-5	TGTGCCAGCACCGACCCGCGGGACCGGGACTATAGCAATCAGCCCCAGCATTTT	CASTDPRDRDYSNQPQHF
TRBV19	.	.	TRBJ1-5	TGTGCCAGTAGACCAGGGTGGCAGGGCAATCAGCCCCAGCATTTT	CASRPGWQGNQPQHF
TRBV23-1	.	.	TRBJ2-7	TGCGCCAGCAGTCGAGATCCTACCTGGGGGGACCCCTACGAGCAGTACTTC	CASSRDPTWGDPYEQYF